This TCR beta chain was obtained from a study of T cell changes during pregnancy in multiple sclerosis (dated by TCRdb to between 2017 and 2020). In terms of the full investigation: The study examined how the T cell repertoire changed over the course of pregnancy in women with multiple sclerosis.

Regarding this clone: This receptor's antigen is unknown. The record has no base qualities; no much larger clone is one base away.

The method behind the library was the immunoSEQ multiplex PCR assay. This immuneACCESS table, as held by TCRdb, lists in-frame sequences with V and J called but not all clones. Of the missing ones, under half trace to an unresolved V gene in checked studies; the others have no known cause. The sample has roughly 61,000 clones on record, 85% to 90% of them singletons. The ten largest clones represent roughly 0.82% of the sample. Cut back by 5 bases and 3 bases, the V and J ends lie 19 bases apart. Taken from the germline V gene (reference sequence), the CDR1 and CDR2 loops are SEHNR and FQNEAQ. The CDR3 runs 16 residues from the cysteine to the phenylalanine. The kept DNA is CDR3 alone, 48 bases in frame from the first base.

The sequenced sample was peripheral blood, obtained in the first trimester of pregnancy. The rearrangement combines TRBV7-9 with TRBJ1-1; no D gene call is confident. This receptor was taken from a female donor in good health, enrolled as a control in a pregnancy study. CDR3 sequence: CASSPPKGRDHTEAFF. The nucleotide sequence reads TGTGCCAGCAGCCCGCCGAAGGGCCGGGATCACACTGAAGCTTTCTTT.